This TCR beta chain was identified during a study of OX40 agonist ivuxolimab in advanced cancers. Broader study findings: The CD4+ and CD8+ T cells in the blood had expanded clonally by week 6 at 0.1 to 3.0 mg/kg.

There are 15 residues in the CDR3. V lost 6 bases and J 0 bases, leaving 11 bases between the germline ends. Germline loops: CDR1 MNHNY, CDR2 SVGAGI (reference sequence). At baseline, cycle 4 day 1, and cycle 7 day 1, blood was sampled. This table comes from immunoSEQ multiplex PCR, and its TCRdb copy is limited to in-frame clones, with some not included. The sample has tens of thousands of clones; 70% to 90% are singletons. Remarks on this clone: Its matching antigen is unknown.

Sequences were derived from CD4+ or CD8+ T cells sorted from blood, sampled in a trial of the OX40 agonist ivuxolimab. The J gene is TRBJ1-4, the V gene TRBV6-6, with D perhaps TRBD1 (5 bases). The origin of this receptor is an adult with an advanced solid tumor such as melanoma, head and neck, liver or kidney cancer. The CDR3 DNA reads TGTGCCAGCAGCCCCGGGACGCCAACTAATGAAAAACTGTTTTTT. Amino acids: CASSPGTPTNEKLFF.